This paragraph reports one T cell receptor beta chain. Antigen: not known. The entry originates in a study of PD-1 blockade in classical Hodgkin lymphoma. The study, taken as a whole, reports: Diversity in CD4+ TCRs, unlike that measured in CD8+ TCRs, had risen significantly by C4D1.

Relapses following autologous stem cell transplantation were seen in all patients, with brentuximab vedotin exposure varying. CDR3 length: 14 residues. Germline CDR1 and CDR2: LNHDA and SQIVND (reference sequence). V dropped 4 bases and J dropped 1 base, with 10 bases sitting between them. The method was immunoSEQ multiplex PCR; TCRdb's version includes in-frame clones alone and lacks a portion of them. The data contain some 23,000 clones, roughly 79% of them singletons. This material consisted of peripheral blood mononuclear cells (PBMCs), taken before the second cycle of nivolumab. The sequence was obtained from a human donor with classical Hodgkin lymphoma. The gene calls are TRBV19 and TRBJ1-2; the D is unclear. CDR3 bases: TGTGCCAGTAGTAGGGAGAACCTTAACTATGGCTACACCTTC. This gives the protein CASSRENLNYGYTF.